This entry features one T cell receptor (beta chain) sequence. Its antigen is unidentified. Germline trimming cut 5 bases from V and 5 bases from J; bases unmatched to any gene: 4. In germline, CDR1 is MRHNA, CDR2 SNTAGT. This CDR3 contains 15 residues. The sample originates from a study of cytomegalovirus exposure and HLA in healthy donors. Regarding the study as a whole: As was reported, the HLA-A and HLA-B alleles of most subjects were accurately predicted from TCR beta sequences. Presence/absence results assume similar sequencing depth per donor, which may not hold.

With 60 Vbeta and 13 Jbeta primers, the PCR was carried out. Assay used: immunoSEQ multiplex PCR; TCRdb lists only in-frame clones, some missing. This sample's table has about 100,000 clones. The chain uses TRBV6-4 and TRBJ2-1, with 12 bases matching TRBD2. The sequence derives from a girl aged 10 to 17 in good health and CMV-seropositive. Specimen: PBMCs. The CDR3 DNA sequence: TGTGCCAGCAGTCTACTAGCGGGGGGCCACAATGAGCAGTTCTTC. Translating gives CASSLLAGGHNEQFF.